The clone carrying this T cell receptor beta chain appeared many times. Its antigen is currently unknown. The CDR3 spans 20 residues. The data stem from a study of response to subunit inactivated influenza vaccine. Study-wide findings and caveats: The authors put forward the suggestion that each seasonal influenza vaccination may bring in only a limited number of new T cells.

TCRdb called the RT-PCR reads again in MiXCR, with one record for every CDR3 protein. This sample has about 190,000 distinct CDR3 sequences; 13% to 15% occur once, and the top ten carry about 25%. This material consisted of CD8+ T cells sorted from PBMCs, taken 4 to 6 days after vaccination. The source is a man aged 50 to 59 who received an inactivated influenza vaccine. The genes are TRBV21-1 and TRBJ1-1; TRBD1 is the table's D call and was not checked against the DNA. TRBV21-1 is classified as a pseudogene. CDR3 nucleotide sequence: TGTGCCAGCAGCGAGGAGAGCCCCGACAGGGTGGGCCCTATGAACACTGAAGCTTTCTTT. As protein: CASSEESPDRVGPMNTEAFF.